In its sample, the clone carrying this T cell receptor beta chain was seen a few times. The target antigen is unknown. The sample comes from a study of beta chain features in type 1 diabetes. Findings and caveats of the study: The study found moderately but significantly shorter TCRB CDR3s in all four CD4+ subsets of Type 1 diabetes patients.

TCRB transcripts that were expressed got sequenced, as all of the isolated RNA had been reverse transcribed. Repertoires were generated with immunoSEQ multiplex PCR, while TCRdb's copy carries only in-frame clones and drops some. The profile shows around 170,000 clones, approximately 10% of them singletons. The CDR3 sequence is 11 residues long. J lost 10 bases, V lost 5 bases, and 5 bases had no gene match. Germline V gene data show CDR1 as SGDLS and CDR2 as YYNGEE. The origin of this receptor is a woman aged 25 to 39 with type 1 diabetes. The rearrangement uses TRBV9 and TRBJ1-2, with TRBD1 identical over 7 bases. Sequencing used central memory CD4+ T cells from blood. As DNA, the CDR3 is TGTGCCAGCAGGACAGGGATCACCTACACCTTC. Translated: CASRTGITYTF. Filled out from reference TRBV9 and TRBJ1-2, the complete variable domain reads DSGVTQTPKHLITATGQRVTLRCSPRSGDLSVYWYQQSLDQGLQFLIQYYNGEERAKGNILERFSAQQFPDLHSELNLSSLELGDSALYFCASRTGITYTFGSGTRLTVV.